The 8 T cell receptor beta chains below were found in one sample sequenced in a study of control samples from healthy donors and cancer patients. Libraries were prepared by immunoSEQ multiplex PCR; TCRdb keeps only in-frame clonotypes and omits some of them. The repertoire holds 130,000 to 150,000 clones, with over 90% as singletons. Input material: PBMCs. The receptor set was obtained from a man in his 60s with colorectal cancer.

The rearrangement links TRBV7-9 to TRBJ2-7; TRBD2 agrees at 16 bases. Germline V gene sequence: CDR1 SEHNR, CDR2 FQNEAQ (reference sequence). This CDR3 has 16 amino acids. The J segment lost 5 bases and the V segment lost 1 base, leaving 2 bases of the junction unmatched. This chain's CDR3 is CASSLVGLAGGHEQYF. The CDR3 nucleotides are TGTGCCAGCAGCTTAGTGGGACTAGCGGGGGGGCACGAGCAGTACTTC.

The chain uses TRBV5-1 and TRBJ2-7, with unresolved D. This CDR3 has 16 residues. Germline-derived CDR1 and CDR2 are SGHRS and YFSETQ. Trimming shortened V by 0 bases and J by 2 bases, and 15 bases separated the two germline ends. CDR3 protein: CASSLGSAGLPYEQYF. The CDR3 DNA is TGCGCCAGCAGCTTGGGTTCGGCAGGCCTCCCCTACGAGCAGTACTTC.

The chain recombines TRBV5-1 with TRBJ2-5; D uncertain. This CDR3 has 12 amino acids. Per germline, CDR1 SGHRS and CDR2 YFSETQ. Trimming took off 2 bases at V and 5 bases at J, with 7 bases between the two ends. In DNA form, the CDR3 reads TGCGCCAGCAGCTTACGTCCGGAGACCCAGTACTTC. Residues: CASSLRPETQYF. The complete variable domain, with remaining parts taken from reference TRBV5-1 and TRBJ2-5, reads KAGVTQTPRYLIKTRGQQVTLSCSPISGHRSVSWYQQTPGQGLQFLFEYFSETQRNKGNFPGRFSGRQFSNSRSEMNVSTLELGDSALYLCASSLRPETQYFGPGTRLLVL.

The rearrangement joins TRBV5-4 to TRBJ2-3; no firm D call. This CDR3 region has 15 residues. CDR1 is SGHNT and CDR2 is YYREEE in the germline V gene (reference sequence). Trimming removed 0 bases at V and 0 bases at J, with 8 bases between. The CDR3 loop reads CASSLAARSTDTQYF. Here the CDR3 DNA reads TGTGCCAGCAGCTTGGCCGCCAGAAGCACAGATACGCAGTATTTT.

The chain links TRBV6-5 to TRBJ2-5; TRBD2 matches at 10 bases. Germline V gene lookup returns CDR1 MNHEY and CDR2 SVGAGI. Unmatched junction bases numbered 4, after V lost 8 bases and J lost 7 bases. This CDR3 spans 12 amino acids. In DNA form, the CDR3 reads TGTGCCAGCGGGTTAGCGGGAGGGACCCAGTACTTC. Its translation is CASGLAGGTQYF.

This clone was counted a single time. The chain uses TRBV5-1 and TRBJ2-3; TRBD2 agrees at 10 bases. Germline CDR1 is SGHRS and CDR2 is YFSETQ. The V gene end was trimmed by 0 bases and the J gene end by 5 bases; junction bases not matched to a gene: 6. The CDR3 consists of 16 residues. The CDR3 is CASSLGASGGVDTQYF. The DNA for the CDR3 is TGCGCCAGCAGCTTGGGGGCTAGCGGGGGAGTAGATACGCAGTATTTT.

The chain is built from TRBV6-1 and TRBJ1-1; 9 bases are a match to TRBD1. The V gene's germline CDR1 is MNHNS and CDR2 SASEGT. V trimming: 2 bases; J trimming: 3 bases; junction bases outside the gene matches: 10. This CDR3 comprises 17 residues. CDR3 loop: CASSELGDRVWDTEAFF. The CDR3, as DNA: TGTGCCAGCAGTGAATTAGGGGACAGGGTCTGGGACACTGAAGCTTTCTTT.

The chain couples TRBV12-3 or TRBV12-4 to TRBJ1-1, with D hard to call. The CDR3 loop spans 11 amino acids. The V end lost 5 bases, the J end lost 4 bases, and 5 bases lay between the germline ends. The CDR3 protein is CASSPSTEAFF. In DNA, the CDR3 is TGTGCCAGCAGTCCCAGCACTGAAGCTTTCTTT.